The clone carrying this T cell receptor beta chain was seen a few times. Antigen unknown. This entry comes from a study of CD8 T cells in ankylosing spondylitis. V was trimmed by 5 bases and J by 6 bases, leaving 17 bases between them. The length of the CDR3 is 14 residues. Whole-study findings and limits: Disease-linked clones reportedly concentrated significantly in matched ankylosing spondylitis synovial fluid. Disease-associated clones were CD8+ and fairly uncommon in peripheral blood.

Scientists made TCR beta libraries using quantitative 5'-RACE with molecular barcodes. A single record per CDR3 protein comes from TCRdb applying MiXCR to the 5' RACE reads. Of nearly 250,000 distinct CDR3 sequences detected, more than 25% appear once; the ten largest clones hold about 4.2%. The TCR sequence derives from a male donor with ankylosing spondylitis or in good health (not recorded which). V usage is TRBV12-3 or TRBV12-4 and J usage is TRBJ2-7; D gene ambiguous. The sample comprised blood, either unsorted or a sorted T cell fraction (not recorded which). Here the CDR3 reads CASSPSSRLGEQYF. The CDR3 DNA sequence: TGTGCCAGCAGTCCCTCTTCTCGACTGGGCGAGCAGTACTTC.